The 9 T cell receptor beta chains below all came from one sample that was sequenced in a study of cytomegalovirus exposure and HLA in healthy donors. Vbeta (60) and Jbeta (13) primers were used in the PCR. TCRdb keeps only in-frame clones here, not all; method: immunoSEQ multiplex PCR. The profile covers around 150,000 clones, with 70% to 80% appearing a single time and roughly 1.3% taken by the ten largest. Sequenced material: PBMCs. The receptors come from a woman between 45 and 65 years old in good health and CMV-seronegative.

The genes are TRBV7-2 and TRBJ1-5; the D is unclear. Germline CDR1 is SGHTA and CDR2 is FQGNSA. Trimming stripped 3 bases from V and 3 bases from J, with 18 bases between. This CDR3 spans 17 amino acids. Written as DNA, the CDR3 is TGTGCCAGCAGCTTTGGCCCTACTAGGGCCCACAATCAGCCCCAGCATTTT. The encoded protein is CASSFGPTRAHNQPQHF.

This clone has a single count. The CDR3 DNA reads TGTGCCAGCAGTTTTGACGCCGGTCCCGAGGATCAGCCCCAGCATTTT. This codes for CASSFDAGPEDQPQHF. The chain has TRBV6-6 and TRBJ1-5, with no clear D. The CDR3 totals 16 residues. Trimming took 4 bases from V and 5 from J, leaving 18 bases between them. Germline V gene data show CDR1 as MNHNY and CDR2 as SVGAGI (reference sequence).

The CDR3 DNA sequence: TGTGCCATCGGGGGGAATAGCGGGAGCGGTTACAATGAGCAGTTCTTC. It specifies CAIGGNSGSGYNEQFF. This chain uses TRBV10-3 with TRBJ2-1; TRBD2 agrees at 9 bases. V lost 8 bases and J lost 4; bases outside the gene matches: 12. This CDR3 comprises 16 residues. Germline V gene data show CDR1 as ENHRY and CDR2 as SYGVKD.

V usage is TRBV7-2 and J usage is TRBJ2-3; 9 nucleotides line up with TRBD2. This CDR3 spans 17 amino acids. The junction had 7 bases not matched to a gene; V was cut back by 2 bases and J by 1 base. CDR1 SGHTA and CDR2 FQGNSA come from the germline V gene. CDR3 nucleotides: TGTGCCAGCAGCTTACTACTAGCGGGTCGGCGCACAGATACGCAGTATTTT. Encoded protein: CASSLLLAGRRTDTQYF.

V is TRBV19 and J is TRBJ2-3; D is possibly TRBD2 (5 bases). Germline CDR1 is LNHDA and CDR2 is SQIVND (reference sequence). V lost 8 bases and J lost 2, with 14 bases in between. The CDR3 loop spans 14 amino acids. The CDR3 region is CASCQVGVTDTQYF. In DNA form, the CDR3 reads TGTGCCAGTTGTCAGGTGGGAGTCACAGATACGCAGTATTTT.

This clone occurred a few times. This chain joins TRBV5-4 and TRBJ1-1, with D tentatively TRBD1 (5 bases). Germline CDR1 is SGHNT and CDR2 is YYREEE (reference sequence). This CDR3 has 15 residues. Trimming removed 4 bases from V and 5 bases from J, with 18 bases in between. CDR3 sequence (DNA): TGTGCCAGCAGCGGGGCCAGGGAGGGACGGACTGAAGCTTTCTTT. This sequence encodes CASSGAREGRTEAFF.

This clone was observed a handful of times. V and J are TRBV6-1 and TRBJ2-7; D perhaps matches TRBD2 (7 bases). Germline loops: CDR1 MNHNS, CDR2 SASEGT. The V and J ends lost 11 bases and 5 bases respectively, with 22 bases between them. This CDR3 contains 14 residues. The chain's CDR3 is CALLGGADRDEQYF. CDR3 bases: TGTGCCCTTCTGGGGGGGGCCGACAGAGACGAGCAGTACTTC.

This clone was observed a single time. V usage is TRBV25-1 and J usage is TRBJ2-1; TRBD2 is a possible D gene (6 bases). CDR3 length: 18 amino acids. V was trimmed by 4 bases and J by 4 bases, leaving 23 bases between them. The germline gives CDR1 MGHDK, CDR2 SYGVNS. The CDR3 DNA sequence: TGTGCCAGCAGTGTGTCCGGGCTGGGGAGGCCCCCGTACAATGAGCAGTTCTTC. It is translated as CASSVSGLGRPPYNEQFF.

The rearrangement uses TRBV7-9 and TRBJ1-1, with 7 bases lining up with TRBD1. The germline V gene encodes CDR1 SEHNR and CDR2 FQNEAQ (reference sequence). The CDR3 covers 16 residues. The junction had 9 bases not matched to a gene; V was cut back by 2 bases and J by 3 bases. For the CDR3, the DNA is TGTGCCAGCAGCTTAAAGCCGACAGGGTTGGACACTGAAGCTTTCTTT. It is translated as CASSLKPTGLDTEAFF.